This T cell receptor (beta chain) came from a study of T cell repertoires in cytomegalovirus infection (dated by TCRdb to the late 2010s). In the study overall: Peptide stimulations targeted recently identified HLA-C-restricted CMV epitopes, whose presentation resists viral immunomodulation, together with well-studied HLA-B-restricted epitopes. The HLA type of each donor mattered for the analysis, because public TCR beta signatures pointed to carriage of CMV infection along with the matching HLA type. What the authors observed across the whole study: In both this cohort and an independent roughly 400-donor cohort, the cumulative frequency of public TCR beta family members distinguished carriers of CMV infection plus the relevant HLA type. In the ex vivo response, HLA-C-restricted CMV-specific TCR beta clonotypes were dominant, and in two of eight donors the single most frequent clonotype came from this HLA-C-restricted group.

The CDR3, cysteine through phenylalanine, is 11 amino acids long. Just CDR3 DNA is preserved here, 33 bases in frame from base 1. The germline V gene yields ENHRY for CDR1 and SYGVKD for CDR2. Trimming takes 6 bases from V and 4 bases from J, and the germline ends sit 3 bases apart. The data were produced on an Illumina HiSeq 1500. TCRdb reanalyzed the raw reads on its own, using fastp at Q25 for trimming and MiXCR for clone calling, and kept in-frame beta chains. Each entry merges the rows of one CDR3 protein and shows their most common DNA and genes. The sample profile shows a few hundred thousand distinct CDR3 sequences; approximately 25% of them were found once. The ten largest clones capture 13% of the sample. In the paper's terms, the treatment or condition label means: in vitro stimulation with specific CMV peptide epitopes to enrich CMV-specific T cells. On this clonotype itself: Its antigen has not been determined. Within one base of it there is no much larger clone, and no base qualities were kept.

The specimen comprised cultured PBMCs, sampled from culture after CMV antigen stimulation. The chain was built from TRBV10-3 and TRBJ2-2; no D gene call is confident. The TCR comes from a human donor in good health (CMV status not recorded). Some clones in this sample may be carry-over from other donors' samples. The DNA is as follows: TGTGCCATCAGGGGCACCGGGGAGCTGTTTTTT. This yields the protein CAIRGTGELFF.